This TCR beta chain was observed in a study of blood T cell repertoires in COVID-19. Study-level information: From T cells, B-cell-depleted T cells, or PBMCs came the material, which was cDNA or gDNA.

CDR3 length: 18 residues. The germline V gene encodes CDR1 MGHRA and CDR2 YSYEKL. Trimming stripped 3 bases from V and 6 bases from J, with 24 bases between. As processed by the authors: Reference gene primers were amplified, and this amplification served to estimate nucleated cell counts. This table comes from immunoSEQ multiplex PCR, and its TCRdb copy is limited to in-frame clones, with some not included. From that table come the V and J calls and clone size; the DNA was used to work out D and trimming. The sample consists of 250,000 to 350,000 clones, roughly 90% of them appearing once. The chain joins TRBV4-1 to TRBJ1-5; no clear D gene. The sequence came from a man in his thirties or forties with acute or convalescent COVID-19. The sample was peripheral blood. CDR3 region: CASSHSLTRAARAQPQHF. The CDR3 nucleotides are TGCGCCAGCAGCCATTCCCTGACGCGGGCGGCAAGGGCTCAGCCCCAGCATTTT.